The TCR beta chain described here comes from a study of cytomegalovirus exposure and HLA in healthy donors. The overall study: Earlier results showed approximately 110 million unique TCR beta sequences derived from approximately 180 million T cells.

Use of 60 Vbeta and 13 Jbeta primers characterized the PCR. The method was immunoSEQ multiplex PCR; TCRdb's version includes in-frame clones alone and lacks a portion of them. This table holds 120,000 to 150,000 clones, approximately 84% found once. Study results and limitations: Sequencing depth across donors, presence/absence analyses assumed, was roughly uniform.

This clone was seen just once. Its antigen is currently unknown. This CDR3 has 11 amino acids. The gene calls are TRBV1 and TRBJ1-1. TRBV1 is designated a pseudogene. This clonotype originated in a woman between 40 and 55 years old in good health and CMV-seronegative. The sequencing sample was made of PBMCs. The CDR3, as DNA: TGCACCAGCAGCCCCAGCGCCGAAGCTTTCTTT. Protein sequence: CTSSPSAEAFF.